These 27 T cell receptor beta chains share one sample of origin, sequenced in a study of cytomegalovirus exposure and HLA in healthy donors. In the PCR, 60 Vbeta and 13 Jbeta primers were used. Sequencing was performed with immunoSEQ multiplex PCR; in TCRdb, only in-frame clones are kept and a portion is missing. The sample holds about 190,000 clones, around 85% seen once. The sequenced sample was PBMCs. The receptors shown here come from a boy aged 2 to 10 in good health and CMV-seronegative.

The V call is TRBV6-1, the J call TRBJ2-4, with a tentative D call TRBD2 (7 bases). The V and J ends lost 5 bases and 5 bases respectively, with 16 bases between them. The CDR3 spans 15 residues. Per the germline V gene, CDR1 is MNHNS and CDR2 is SASEGT. The CDR3 DNA reads TGTGCCAGCAGTACCAGGGAGGGGGTTCAAAACATTCAGTACTTC. Protein product: CASSTREGVQNIQYF.

The V gene is TRBV28, the J gene TRBJ1-1, with D maybe TRBD1 (5 bases). The germline V and J ends were trimmed by 6 bases and 3 bases, with 14 bases remaining between them. The length of the CDR3 is 14 residues. CDR1 is MDHEN, CDR2 SYDVKM, per germline. Written as DNA, the CDR3 is TGTGCCAGCAGCCGGGGGGGGGTAGACACTGAAGCTTTCTTT. Translation: CASSRGGVDTEAFF. Using reference TRBV28 and TRBJ1-1 for the parts outside the CDR3, the full variable domain is DVKVTQSSRYLVKRTGEKVFLECVQDMDHENMFWYRQDPGLGLRLIYFSYDVKMKEKGDIPEGYSVSREKKERFSLILESASTNQTSMYLCASSRGGVDTEAFFGQGTRLTVV.

The chain uses TRBV5-4 and TRBJ2-7; 11 bases agree with TRBD2. This CDR3 region has 14 residues. Trimming cost V 4 bases and J 2 bases; bases outside gene matches: 2. Germline V gene lookup returns CDR1 SGHNT and CDR2 YYREEE (reference sequence). The CDR3 loop reads CASSVSGRAYEQYF. CDR3 DNA: TGTGCCAGCAGCGTTAGCGGGAGGGCCTACGAGCAGTACTTC.

In this sample, this clone turned up once. The rearrangement links TRBV28 to TRBJ1-2; D perhaps matches TRBD1 (5 bases). CDR3 length: 12 amino acids. CDR1 and CDR2 (germline): MDHEN, SYDVKM. Trimming removed 5 bases from V and 14 bases from J, with 18 bases in between. CDR3 region: CASSMLAQGTTF. The CDR3 nucleotides are TGTGCCAGCAGTATGCTGGCCCAGGGTACGACCTTC.

This sequence joins TRBV10-2 and TRBJ2-7; 10 bases fit TRBD2. The J segment lost 6 bases and the V segment lost 2 bases, leaving 4 bases of the junction unmatched. CDR3 length equals 14 residues. In germline, CDR1 is WSHSY, CDR2 SAAADI. The CDR3 protein is CASSEVLAGSEQYF. CDR3 in DNA: TGCGCCAGCAGTGAGGTACTAGCGGGAAGCGAGCAGTACTTC.

This sequence joins TRBV11-1 and TRBJ1-1; TRBD1 matches at 7 bases. The trim removed 6 bases at V and 8 bases at J, leaving 12 bases unmatched. Germline CDR1 is SGHAT and CDR2 is FQDESV (reference sequence). The CDR3 is 14 amino acids. CDR3 region: CASRTTGATQEAFF. The CDR3 nucleotides read TGTGCCAGCAGGACCACAGGGGCTACCCAGGAAGCTTTCTTT.

The rearrangement joins TRBV27 to TRBJ2-7; the match to TRBD2 covers 9 bases. This CDR3 is built from 15 residues. Germline V gene lookup returns CDR1 MNHEY and CDR2 SMNVEV (reference sequence). CDR3 DNA: TGTCCCGGGACTAGCCACCTTTTGGGTGGGTACGAGCAGTACGTC. It yields the protein CPGTSHLLGGYEQYV.

This rearrangement joins TRBV18 to TRBJ1-6, with D hard to call. The CDR3 sequence is 13 residues long. CDR1 and CDR2 from the germline V gene are KGHSH and LQKENI. The V end lost 6 bases, the J end lost 8 bases, and 11 bases lay between the germline ends. DNA for the CDR3: TGTGCCAGCTCTCCGAATCAGGATTCACCCCTCCACTTT. Amino acid sequence: CASSPNQDSPLHF.

The rearrangement joins TRBV6-1 to TRBJ2-7; D possibly corresponds to TRBD2 (5 bases). Trimming removed 4 bases from V and 0 bases from J, with 13 bases in between. CDR3 length: 15 residues. The germline V gene encodes CDR1 MNHNS and CDR2 SASEGT. The CDR3, as DNA: TGTGCCAGCAGTGCCGTGGAGGAGAGCTCCTACGAGCAGTACGTC. Translating it yields CASSAVEESSYEQYV.

This clone was recorded a few times. The chain couples TRBV7-9 to TRBJ2-7, with a weak D call TRBD1 (6 bases). This CDR3 has 13 residues. The germline CDR1 and CDR2 sequences are SEHNR and FQNEAQ (reference sequence). Trimming stripped 1 base from V and 5 bases from J, with 9 bases between. CDR3 protein: CASSLGGPDEQYF. The DNA of the CDR3 is TGTGCCAGCAGCTTAGGGGGGCCTGACGAGCAGTACTTC.

The V and J genes are TRBV25-1 and TRBJ2-5; D call uncertain. V lost 3 bases to trimming and J lost 4 bases, with 15 bases between them. The CDR3 is 15 amino acids. In germline, CDR1 is MGHDK, CDR2 SYGVNS. CDR3 sequence: CASSDLYSHGETQYF. In nucleotides, the CDR3 is TGTGCCAGCAGTGATTTATATAGCCACGGAGAGACCCAGTACTTC. The full variable domain, rest sourced from reference TRBV25-1 and TRBJ2-5, is EADIYQTPRYLVIGTGKKITLECSQTMGHDKMYWYQQDPGMELHLIHYSYGVNSTEKGDLSSESTVSRIRTEHFPLTLESARPSHTSQYLCASSDLYSHGETQYFGPGTRLLVL.

The V gene is TRBV10-3, the J gene TRBJ2-5, with D tentatively TRBD2 (6 bases). Trimming removed 4 bases from V and 0 bases from J, with 21 bases in between. Germline values: CDR1 ENHRY, CDR2 SYGVKD. The CDR3 totals 18 residues. DNA for the CDR3: TGTGCCATCAGTGTAGGGTTGTTGAGGACGGGGGACCAAGAGACCCAGTACTTC. As protein: CAISVGLLRTGDQETQYF.

This rearrangement joins TRBV27 to TRBJ2-7; 10 nucleotides align to TRBD1. V gave up 5 bases and J gave up 3 bases; unmatched junction bases: 7. Looked up from germline, CDR1 is MNHEY and CDR2 is SMNVEV (reference sequence). The CDR3 runs 15 residues. CDR3 nucleotide sequence: TGTGCCAGCAGTCCCCGGGACAGGGGAATCTACGAGCAGTACTTC. This sequence encodes CASSPRDRGIYEQYF.

This sequence joins TRBV30 and TRBJ1-2; a possible D gene is TRBD1 (5 bases). Looked up from germline, CDR1 is GTSNPN and CDR2 is SVGIG (reference sequence). The V and J ends lost 4 bases and 2 bases respectively, with 32 bases between them. The CDR3 length is 20 residues. CDR3 sequence reads: CAWKPGWRDRFDTGNYGYTF. The CDR3 nucleotides are TGTGCCTGGAAGCCCGGTTGGAGGGACCGCTTCGACACAGGAAACTATGGCTACACCTTC.

The chain joins TRBV9 to TRBJ1-3; 7 bases match TRBD1. The CDR3 loop spans 17 amino acids. V shed 2 bases and J 0 bases; nucleotides not matched to a gene: 8. The germline V gene has CDR1 SGDLS and CDR2 YYNGEE. For the CDR3, the DNA is TGTGCCAGCAGCGTCCGCTCGGACAGGCACTCTGGAAACACCATATATTTT. Protein product: CASSVRSDRHSGNTIYF.

The chain uses TRBV28 and TRBJ2-7; possible D gene TRBD2, 5 bases. Germline CDR1 is MDHEN and CDR2 is SYDVKM. Trimming removed 5 bases at V and 4 bases at J, with 21 bases between. CDR3 length equals 16 residues. Written as DNA, the CDR3 is TGTGCCAGCAGTCTCCCGAGAGGGAAAGTCAAATACGAGCAGTACTTC. It yields the protein CASSLPRGKVKYEQYF.

The V gene is TRBV28, the J gene TRBJ2-7, with TRBD2 matching over 12 bases. This CDR3 comprises 16 residues. Germline V gene data show CDR1 as MDHEN and CDR2 as SYDVKM. The J segment lost 2 bases and the V segment lost 4 bases, leaving 6 bases of the junction unmatched. The CDR3 bases are TGTGCCAGCAGTTCCACTAGCGGGGGGCGAGCCTACGAGCAGTACGTC. It translates to CASSSTSGGRAYEQYV.

The chain is built from TRBV11-2 and TRBJ2-2, with TRBD1 matching 7 bases. V was clipped by 0 bases and J by 7 bases; unmatched bases: 11. Germline V gene lookup returns CDR1 SGHAT and CDR2 FQNNGV. The CDR3 has 17 residues. The CDR3 protein is CASSLDTGQPFVGELFF. In DNA, the CDR3 is TGTGCCAGCAGCTTAGATACGGGACAGCCATTCGTCGGGGAGCTGTTTTTT. The full variable domain, in which reference TRBV11-2 and TRBJ2-2 provide the parts outside the CDR3, is EAGVAQSPRYKIIEKRQSVAFWCNPISGHATLYWYQQILGQGPKLLIQFQNNGVVDDSQLPKDRFSAERLKGVDSTLKIQPAKLEDSAVYLCASSLDTGQPFVGELFFGEGSRLTVL.

The chain employs TRBV14 and TRBJ2-3, with 7 bases that match TRBD1. The CDR3 sequence is 15 residues long. Unmatched junction bases numbered 3, after V lost 0 bases and J lost 3 bases. The germline V gene encodes CDR1 SGHDN and CDR2 FVKESK. The CDR3 is CASSQDGRGTDTQYF. CDR3 nucleotide sequence: TGTGCCAGCAGCCAAGATGGCAGGGGGACAGATACGCAGTATTTT.

In this sample, this clone turned up a few times. The genes are TRBV19 and TRBJ2-7, with TRBD1 matching 9 bases. V gave up 5 bases and J gave up 1 base; unmatched junction bases: 6. Germline CDR1 reads LNHDA; CDR2 reads SQIVND (reference sequence). This CDR3 comprises 15 residues. The CDR3 loop is CASSLAGTGSYEQYF. CDR3 nucleotides: TGTGCCAGTAGTCTCGCCGGGACAGGGTCCTACGAGCAGTACTTC.

The J gene is TRBJ2-3, the V gene TRBV28, with 8 positions matching TRBD2. Trimming removed 3 bases from V and 10 bases from J; junction bases left unmatched: 12. Germline CDR1 MDHEN, CDR2 SYDVKM. The CDR3 is 15 amino acids. CDR3 amino acids: CASSFPPPGGPAQYF. The CDR3 DNA is TGTGCCAGCAGTTTTCCCCCGCCGGGAGGGCCAGCGCAGTATTTT. Full variable domain (missing parts from reference TRBV28 and TRBJ2-3): DVKVTQSSRYLVKRTGEKVFLECVQDMDHENMFWYRQDPGLGLRLIYFSYDVKMKEKGDIPEGYSVSREKKERFSLILESASTNQTSMYLCASSFPPPGGPAQYFGPGTRLTVL.

The chain uses TRBV20-1 and TRBJ2-7, with D uncertain. The V end lost 6 bases, the J end lost 1 base, and 4 bases lay between the germline ends. Germline values: CDR1 DFQATT, CDR2 SNEGSKA (reference sequence). The CDR3 has 10 residues. In nucleotides, the CDR3 is TGCAGTGCCCAGTCCTACGAGCAGTACTTC. Translation: CSAQSYEQYF.

This clone showed up just a few times. This chain joins TRBV13 and TRBJ2-1; 10 nucleotides match TRBD2. The CDR3 runs 15 residues. CDR1 and CDR2 from the germline V gene are PRHDT and FYEKMQ (reference sequence). The ends lost 1 base at V and 8 bases at J; junction bases unmatched: 5. The chain's CDR3 is CASSLASGSEDEQFF. CDR3 nucleotides: TGTGCCAGCAGCTTAGCTAGCGGGAGTGAGGATGAGCAGTTCTTC. The full variable domain, in which reference TRBV13 and TRBJ2-1 provide the parts outside the CDR3, is AAGVIQSPRHLIKEKRETATLKCYPIPRHDTVYWYQQGPGQDPQFLISFYEKMQSDKGSIPDRFSAQQFSDYHSELNMSSLELGDSALYFCASSLASGSEDEQFFGPGTRLTVL.

This chain connects TRBV7-2 to TRBJ1-3; D remains ambiguous. The CDR3 consists of 16 residues. Trimming shortened V by 0 bases and J by 0 bases, and 9 bases separated the two germline ends. Germline loops: CDR1 SGHTA, CDR2 FQGNSA. This CDR3 reads CASSLAVTDSGNTIYF. The CDR3 DNA reads TGTGCCAGCAGCTTAGCCGTCACAGACTCTGGAAACACCATATATTTT.

The V call is TRBV19, the J call TRBJ2-4; no clear D gene. Germline V gives CDR1 LNHDA, CDR2 SQIVND (reference sequence). This CDR3 is built from 13 residues. V was shortened by 6 bases and J by 7 bases, with 13 bases between the two germline ends. CDR3: CASRLPPSNIQYF. For the CDR3, the DNA is TGTGCCAGTAGGCTCCCCCCCAGTAACATTCAGTACTTC.

The V call is TRBV10-3, the J call TRBJ1-1; no reliable D call. Germline loops: CDR1 ENHRY, CDR2 SYGVKD. The V end was cut by 0 bases, the J end by 8 bases, with 16 bases between. There are 15 residues in the CDR3. CDR3 nucleotide sequence: TGTGCCATCAGTGAGTCGACTCGGGAGGACGGGGAAGCTTTCTTT. Translating gives CAISESTREDGEAFF.

The V and J genes are TRBV19 and TRBJ1-5, with D possibly TRBD1 on 5 matching bases. Trimming stripped 9 bases from V and 3 bases from J, with 18 bases between. The germline V gene encodes CDR1 LNHDA and CDR2 SQIVND (reference sequence). CDR3 length: 15 residues. The CDR3 nucleotides read TGTGCCAGCCTCGAGGTTCTAGGGGACAATCAGCCCCAGCATTTT. Its translation is CASLEVLGDNQPQHF. The whole variable domain, filled in from reference TRBV19 and TRBJ1-5, reads DGGITQSPKYLFRKEGQNVTLSCEQNLNHDAMYWYRQDPGQGLRLIYYSQIVNDFQKGDIAEGYSVSREKKESFPLTVTSAQKNPTAFYLCASLEVLGDNQPQHFGDGTRLSIL.